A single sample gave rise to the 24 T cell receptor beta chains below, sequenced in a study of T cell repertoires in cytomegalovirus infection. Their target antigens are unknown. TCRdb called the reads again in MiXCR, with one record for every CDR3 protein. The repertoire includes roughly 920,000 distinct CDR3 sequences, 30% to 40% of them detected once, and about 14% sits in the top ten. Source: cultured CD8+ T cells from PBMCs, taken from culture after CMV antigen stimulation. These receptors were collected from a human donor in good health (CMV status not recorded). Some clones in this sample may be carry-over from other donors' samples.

The CDR3 DNA follows: TGTGCCAGCAGTTTAGAGGGGTCGAGCAATCAGCCCCAGCATTTT. Translating it yields CASSLEGSSNQPQHF. This chain joins TRBV28 and TRBJ1-5; TRBD1 is a possible D gene (5 bases). V dropped 2 bases and J dropped 1 base, with 9 bases sitting between them. The germline V gene encodes CDR1 MDHEN and CDR2 SYDVKM. The CDR3 totals 15 residues.

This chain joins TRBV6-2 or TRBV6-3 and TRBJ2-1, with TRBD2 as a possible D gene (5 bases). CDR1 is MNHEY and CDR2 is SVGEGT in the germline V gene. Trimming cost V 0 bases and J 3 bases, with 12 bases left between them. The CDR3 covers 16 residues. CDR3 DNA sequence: TGTGCCAGCAGTTACTCGAGTCTAGCCAACTACAATGAGCAGTTCTTC. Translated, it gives CASSYSSLANYNEQFF.

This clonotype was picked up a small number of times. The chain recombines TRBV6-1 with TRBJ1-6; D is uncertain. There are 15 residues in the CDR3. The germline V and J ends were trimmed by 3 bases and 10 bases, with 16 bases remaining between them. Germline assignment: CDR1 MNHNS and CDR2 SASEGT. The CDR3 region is CASSDLGGNGSPLHF. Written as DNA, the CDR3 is TGTGCCAGCAGTGATCTCGGCGGGAATGGCTCACCCCTCCACTTT.

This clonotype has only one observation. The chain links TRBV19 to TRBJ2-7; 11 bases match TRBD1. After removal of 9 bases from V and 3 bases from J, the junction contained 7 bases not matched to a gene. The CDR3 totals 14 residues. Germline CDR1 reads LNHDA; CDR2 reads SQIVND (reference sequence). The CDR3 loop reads CASQYGTGGYEQYF. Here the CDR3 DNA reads TGTGCCAGCCAGTACGGGACAGGGGGCTACGAGCAGTACTTC. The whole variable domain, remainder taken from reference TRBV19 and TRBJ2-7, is DGGITQSPKYLFRKEGQNVTLSCEQNLNHDAMYWYRQDPGQGLRLIYYSQIVNDFQKGDIAEGYSVSREKKESFPLTVTSAQKNPTAFYLCASQYGTGGYEQYFGPGTRLTVT.

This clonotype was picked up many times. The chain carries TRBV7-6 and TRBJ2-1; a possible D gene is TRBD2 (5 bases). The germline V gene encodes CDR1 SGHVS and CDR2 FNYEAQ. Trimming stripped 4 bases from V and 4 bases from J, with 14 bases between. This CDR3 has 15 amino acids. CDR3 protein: CASSSGRELYNEQFF. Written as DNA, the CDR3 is TGTGCCAGCAGCTCCGGAAGGGAGTTGTACAATGAGCAGTTCTTC.

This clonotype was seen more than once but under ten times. Here the CDR3 reads CASSLQEKLFF. The CDR3, as DNA: TGTGCCAGCAGCCTACAGGAAAAACTGTTTTTT. V usage is TRBV7-9 and J usage is TRBJ1-4; D gene uncertain. The CDR3 has 11 amino acids. The germline V gene encodes CDR1 SEHNR and CDR2 FQNEAQ (reference sequence). Trimming shortened V by 5 bases and J by 8 bases, and 6 bases separated the two germline ends.

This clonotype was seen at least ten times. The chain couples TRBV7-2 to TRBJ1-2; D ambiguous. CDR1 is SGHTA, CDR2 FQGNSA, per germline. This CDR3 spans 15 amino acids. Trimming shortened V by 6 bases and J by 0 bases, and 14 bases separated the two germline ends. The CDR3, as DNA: TGTGCCAGCAGGGACCCGGGAGCCCCTAACTATGGCTACACCTTC. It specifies CASRDPGAPNYGYTF.

The CDR3 spells CASSDHREENTIYF. Written as DNA, the CDR3 is TGTGCCAGCAGTGACCACAGGGAGGAAAACACCATATATTTT. This chain links TRBV6-1 with TRBJ1-3, with D perhaps TRBD1 (6 bases). Trimming cost V 3 bases and J 6 bases, with 12 bases left between them. Germline V gene lookup returns CDR1 MNHNS and CDR2 SASEGT. CDR3 size: 14 residues.

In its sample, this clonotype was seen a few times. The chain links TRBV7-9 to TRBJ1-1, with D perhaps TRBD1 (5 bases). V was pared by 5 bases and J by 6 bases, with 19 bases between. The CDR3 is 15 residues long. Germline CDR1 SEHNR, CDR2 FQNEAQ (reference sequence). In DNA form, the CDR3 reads TGTGCCAGCAGCCCCGGGGGGGGGGTTGGGCCTGAAGCTTTCTTT. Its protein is CASSPGGGVGPEAFF.

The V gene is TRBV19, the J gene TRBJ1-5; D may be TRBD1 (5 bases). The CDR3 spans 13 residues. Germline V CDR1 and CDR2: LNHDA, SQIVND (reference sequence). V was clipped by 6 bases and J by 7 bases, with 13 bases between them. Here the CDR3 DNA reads TGTGCCAGTAGCAGGGAGGGTGAACAGCCCCAGCATTTT. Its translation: CASSREGEQPQHF.

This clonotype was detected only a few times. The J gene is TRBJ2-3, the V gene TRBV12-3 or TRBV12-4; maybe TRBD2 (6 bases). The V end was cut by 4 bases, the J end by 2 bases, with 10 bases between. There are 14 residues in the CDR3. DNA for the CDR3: TGTGCCAGCAGTTCAAGGACTACCACAGATACGCAGTATTTT. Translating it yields CASSSRTTTDTQYF.

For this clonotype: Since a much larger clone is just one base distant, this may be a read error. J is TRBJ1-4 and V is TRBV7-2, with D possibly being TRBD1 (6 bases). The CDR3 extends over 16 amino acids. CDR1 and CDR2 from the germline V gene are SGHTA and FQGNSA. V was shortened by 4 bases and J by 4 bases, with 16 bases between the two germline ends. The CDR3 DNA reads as TGTGCCAGCAGCTCGAGATTTACAGGGCTTAATGAAAAACTGTTTTTT. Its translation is CASSSRFTGLNEKLFF.

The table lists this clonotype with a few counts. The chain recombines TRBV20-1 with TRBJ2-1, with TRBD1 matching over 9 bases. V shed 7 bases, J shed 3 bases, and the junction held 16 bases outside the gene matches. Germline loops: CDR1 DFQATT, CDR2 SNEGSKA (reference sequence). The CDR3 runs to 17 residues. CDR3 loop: CSVSDRGSGRFYNEQFF. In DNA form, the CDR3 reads TGCAGTGTTTCGGACAGGGGCTCGGGTCGGTTCTACAATGAGCAGTTCTTC.

The CDR3 protein is CASASGGRADTQYF. DNA of the CDR3: TGCGCCAGCGCTAGCGGGGGCAGGGCAGATACGCAGTATTTT. The V and J genes are TRBV10-2 and TRBJ2-3; TRBD2 agrees at 10 bases. J lost 4 bases, V lost 8 bases, and 6 bases had no gene match. The CDR3 spans 14 residues. Germline loops: CDR1 WSHSY, CDR2 SAAADI.

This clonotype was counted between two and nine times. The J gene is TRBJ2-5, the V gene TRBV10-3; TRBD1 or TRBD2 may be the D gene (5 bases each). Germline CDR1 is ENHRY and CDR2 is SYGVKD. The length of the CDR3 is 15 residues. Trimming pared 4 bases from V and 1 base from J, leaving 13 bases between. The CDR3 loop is CAISGDDSLQETQYF. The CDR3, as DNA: TGTGCCATCAGTGGGGACGACAGTCTCCAAGAGACCCAGTACTTC.

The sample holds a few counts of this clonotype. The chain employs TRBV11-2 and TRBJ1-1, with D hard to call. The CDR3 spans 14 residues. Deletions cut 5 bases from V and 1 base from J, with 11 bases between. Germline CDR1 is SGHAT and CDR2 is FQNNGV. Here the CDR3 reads CASSPRVGNTEAFF. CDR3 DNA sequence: TGTGCCAGCAGCCCCCGGGTCGGGAACACTGAAGCTTTCTTT.

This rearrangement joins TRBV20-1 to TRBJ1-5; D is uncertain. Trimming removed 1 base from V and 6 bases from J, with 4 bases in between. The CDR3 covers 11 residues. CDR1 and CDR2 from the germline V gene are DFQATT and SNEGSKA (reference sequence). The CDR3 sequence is CSARAGQPQHF. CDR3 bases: TGCAGTGCTAGAGCCGGTCAGCCCCAGCATTTT.

The CDR3: CASSWDSGTGGNTEAFF. The DNA for the CDR3 is TGTGCCAGCAGTTGGGACTCCGGGACAGGAGGGAACACTGAAGCTTTCTTT. This rearrangement joins TRBV6-2 or TRBV6-3 to TRBJ1-1, with TRBD1 matching 8 bases. V dropped 4 bases and J dropped 1; count of bases not matched to a gene: 11. The V gene's germline CDR1 is MNHEY and CDR2 SVGEGT. The CDR3 covers 17 residues.

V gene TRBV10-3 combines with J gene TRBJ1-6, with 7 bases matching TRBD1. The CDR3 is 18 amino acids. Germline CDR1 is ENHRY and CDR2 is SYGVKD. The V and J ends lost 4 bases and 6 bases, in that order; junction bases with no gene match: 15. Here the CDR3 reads CAISGVLYRDSINSPLHF. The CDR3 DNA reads TGTGCCATCAGTGGCGTACTCTACCGGGACAGTATTAATTCACCCCTCCACTTT.

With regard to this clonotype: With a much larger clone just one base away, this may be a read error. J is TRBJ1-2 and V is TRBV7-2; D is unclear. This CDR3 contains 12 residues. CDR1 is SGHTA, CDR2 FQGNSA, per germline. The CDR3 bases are TGTGCCGGCAGCTTACCGGGCTATGGCTACACCTTC. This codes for CAGSLPGYGYTF.

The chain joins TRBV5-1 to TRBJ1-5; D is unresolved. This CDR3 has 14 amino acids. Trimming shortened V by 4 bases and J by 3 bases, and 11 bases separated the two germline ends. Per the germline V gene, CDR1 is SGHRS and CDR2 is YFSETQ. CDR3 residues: CASSVGPYNQPQHF. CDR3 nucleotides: TGCGCCAGCAGCGTAGGGCCTTACAATCAGCCCCAGCATTTT.

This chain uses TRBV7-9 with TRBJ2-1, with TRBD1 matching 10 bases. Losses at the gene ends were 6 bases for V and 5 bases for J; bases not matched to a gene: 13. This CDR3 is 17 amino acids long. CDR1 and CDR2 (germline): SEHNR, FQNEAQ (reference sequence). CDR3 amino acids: CASSYPDGTGDDNEQFF. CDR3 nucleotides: TGTGCCAGCAGTTATCCCGACGGGACAGGGGATGACAATGAGCAGTTCTTC.

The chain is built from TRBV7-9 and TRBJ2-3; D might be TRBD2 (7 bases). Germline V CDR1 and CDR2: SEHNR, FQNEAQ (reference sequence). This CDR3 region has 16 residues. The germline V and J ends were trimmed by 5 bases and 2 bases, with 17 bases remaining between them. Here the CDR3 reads CASSPITGGPTDTQYF. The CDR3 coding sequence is TGTGCCAGCAGCCCCATAACGGGGGGCCCCACAGATACGCAGTATTTT. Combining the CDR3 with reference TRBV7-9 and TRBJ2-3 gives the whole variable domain DTGVSQNPRHKITKRGQNVTFRCDPISEHNRLYWYRQTLGQGPEFLTYFQNEAQLEKSRLLSDRFSAERPKGSFSTLEIQRTEQGDSAMYLCASSPITGGPTDTQYFGPGTRLTVL.

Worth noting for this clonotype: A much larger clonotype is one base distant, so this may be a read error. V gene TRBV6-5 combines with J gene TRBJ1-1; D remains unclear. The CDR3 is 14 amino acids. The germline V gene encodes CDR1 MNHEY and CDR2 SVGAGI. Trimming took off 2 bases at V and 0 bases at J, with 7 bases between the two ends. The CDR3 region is CASSYGVMNTEAFF. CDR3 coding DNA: TGTGCCAGCAGTTACGGGGTCATGAACACTGAAGCTTTCTTT.